This T cell receptor (beta chain) was recorded in a study of cytomegalovirus exposure and HLA in healthy donors (dated by TCRdb to about 2017). Study-wide context: In an earlier analysis of fewer than 750 of the donors, less than 350 Gb of sequence data and 90 million to 120 million unique TCR beta sequences from approximately 180 million T cells were reported. Among around 400 genotyped donors of the cohort, an average of around 220,000 unique TCR beta nucleotide sequences was sequenced per donor, of which about 19% were non-productive. The study profiled the T cell repertoires of under 700 subjects by immunosequencing and related them to cytomegalovirus serostatus. The study aimed to test whether signatures of past pathogen exposure could be identified by cataloging public T cell receptors. Besides the first cohort of hundreds of subjects, a separate validation cohort made up of 90 to 150 different subjects was used. HLA typing included class I and class II loci at four-digit resolution. Roughly five DR-DQ haplotypes were treated as single units for association and clustering because of strong linkage in the cohort. A later analysis re-analyzed previously published TCR beta repertoires from roughly 630 donors and added high-resolution HLA genotyping to study TCR occurrence patterns. Of the approximately 400 genotyped donors, about 80% fell in the genetic ancestry cluster associated with self-reported Caucasian donors. High-throughput TCR immunosequencing, statistical association of individual TCRs with disease status, and machine learning were combined to predict cytomegalovirus infection status. Donor age, sex, ethnicity and CMV serostatus were compiled together with the repertoire data. Genome-wide SNP genotypes for about 60% of the roughly 670 donors were used in a later genetic analysis, which treated that subset as a discovery cohort. To decide whether each TCR beta V gene segment behaved as functional or pseudogenic, an earlier analysis of some 600 of the donors relied on high-throughput TCR beta sequencing. Typing coverage varied by locus: about 629-640 donors for A, B, C, DRB1 and DQB1; roughly 560 for DQA1; more than 600 for DPA1; around 490 for DPB1. Every discovery cohort repertoire had been produced on one sequencing platform. About 310 gigabases of sequencing data and approximately 93 million unique TCR sequences were included in an early release covering 550 to 800 HLA-typed donors. Rather than drawing on any new phenotypic data, the later analysis identified candidate immune exposures from TCR beta sequences and the way those sequences occurred across donors. Broader findings and caveats from the paper: According to a later analysis, TCR association rates differed among HLA loci, with DRB1 alleles showing the most associated TCRs and HLA-C alleles showing the fewest. When HLA alleles, especially DR and DQ, strongly co-occurred, TCR associations were difficult to assign to individual alleles. Most TCR sequences were observed very rarely across donors, whereas some public TCRs were present in many individuals. In both the original and validation cohorts, the classifier was reported to diagnose cytomegalovirus status with high specificity and sensitivity. In a later analysis, several top co-occurrence clusters were reported to appear linked to parvovirus B19, influenza, CMV and Epstein-Barr virus. Most CMV-associated TCR beta chains appeared to be HLA-restricted in a later analysis, and the HLA associations seemed to be driven largely by CMV exposure. An earlier analysis of approximately 590 of the donors showed that most TCR beta V segments appeared in productive rearrangements either about 87% or about 30% of the time, which broadly matched IMGT annotations. Some IMGT-functional V segments, including TRBV6-2 and TRBV6-3, could not be told apart with the 87-base-pair reads, so those segments were excluded. The presence/absence analyses assumed that sequencing depth was roughly uniform across donors, and that assumption may not be true. A later analysis associated 16,951 TCR beta sequences with specific HLA alleles at a false discovery rate of 0.05. Three of the identified cytomegalovirus-associated TCR beta chains were confirmed in vitro to be specific for cytomegalovirus antigens. Over 15 rarely observed V segments, including chromosome 9 orphons, were excluded from the earlier analysis of just under 600 of the donors because counts were too low. Correlated functional status among segregating V segments might reflect linkage disequilibrium, but an unknown experimental factor could not be ruled out. The authors suggested that the approach could potentially be generalized to other disease states and immunological phenotypes. V-gene and J-gene trimming of TCR beta chains was associated with a missense DCLRE1C variant in a later genetic analysis, and the association was replicated in an independent cohort. The cohort was sequenced for TCR beta chains only, and without alpha or paired-chain data the features that could be detected were limited. In a later genetic analysis, fewer N-insertions in productive TCRs were reported among donors in an Asian-associated ancestry cluster than the approximately 710-donor mean. A further reported finding was that TCR beta sequences accurately predicted the HLA-A and HLA-B alleles for most subjects in the first cohort. A group of highly shared sequence variants was considered likely to be a technical artifact of the sequencing pipeline. For the cohort, immune exposure information was limited to CMV serostatus. The study gave a list of about 160 TCR beta chains associated with cytomegalovirus. Compared with equally common non-associated chains, HLA-associated TCR beta chains in a later analysis were more clonally expanded and had lower generation probabilities. Because HLA typing was unavailable for some donors at each locus, only the typed subset was used in association tests.

The library was generated by the immunoSEQ multiplex PCR assay. For the multiplex PCR, a mixture combining 60 forward primers for TCR Vbeta segments and 13 reverse primers for TCR Jbeta segments was used. The CDR3 region of rearranged TCR beta genes was amplified from genomic DNA by a multiplex PCR assay. Amplified TCR beta libraries were sequenced as 87-base-pair reads on the Illumina HiSeq System. As for the authors' bioinformatics: Across the 500 to 750 repertoires, a later analysis counted tens of millions of unique TCR beta chains, around 10 million of which were shared by at least two donors. A nearest-neighbor algorithm error-corrected the raw reads and collapsed the reads into unique sequences, merging closely related sequences to remove PCR and sequencing errors. To assign V, D and J gene segments, CDR3 sequences were aligned to IMGT reference sequences. For a sequence to be retained, a match of at least six nucleotides was required to both a V gene segment and a J gene segment. Rearrangements were classified as productive when the CDR3 lacked stop codons and remained in frame with V and J, and all other rearrangements were classified as non-productive. Following IMGT convention, CDR3 was defined as the stretch from the second conserved V-encoded cysteine to the conserved J-encoded phenylalanine. The earlier analysis of 550 to 650 of the donors excluded any sequence lacking an unambiguous match to a single V gene segment. An earlier analysis of 500 to 700 of the donors classified V segments as functional when productive rearrangements were above 56.7% and as segregating when the standard deviation between donors was above 5%. To diagnose cytomegalovirus status from the catalog of TCR beta chain sequences, a statistical classification framework was built. In a later analysis, TCR nucleotide sequences were compared against IMGT/GENE-DB human TR gene sequences so that V and J genes could be assigned. Using the TCRdist pipeline, a later analysis assigned CDR3 sequences along with most-parsimonious VDJ recombination scenarios. A later analysis defined each TCR beta chain by its CDR3 amino acid sequence plus V-gene family, and excluded reads lacking a unique V-gene family. To address suspected cross-contamination and a sequencing artifact, a later analysis removed 592 highly shared, low-generation-probability nucleotide sequences. A later analysis calculated a clonal expansion index for each public chain from normalized within-repertoire ranks of inferred template counts. A later analysis computed generation probabilities with a VDJ recombination model fitted to out-of-frame rearrangements, and checked the results against IGoR. In a later analysis, TCR-TCR, TCR-HLA and TCR-CMV co-occurrence was scored with hypergeometric tests, and a repertoire-size bias correction was applied to TCR pairs. A later analysis estimated false discovery rates by permuting HLA or CMV assignments 20 times. In a later analysis, co-occurring TCRs were grouped with DBSCAN, and TCRdist sequence similarity was added when clustering was performed within HLA-allele-positive subsets. Repertoires with fewer than 30,000 or more than 120,000 public chains were left out of co-occurrence clustering, as were about 5 repertoires with anomalous nucleotide sharing. TCRdb retrieved this table from immuneACCESS and kept in-frame rearrangements only. Not all clones are present; in checked studies, unresolved V genes account for under half, and no reason is known for the remainder. The V and J calls and clone size come from that table; D and trimming were worked out from the DNA. This sample holds roughly 49,000 clones; roughly four fifths were observed only once. The ten top clones hold 2% to 2.5% of the sample.

Remarks on this clone: Its antigen is unknown. The sample holds no much larger clone one base away, and base qualities are not on file.

Trimming removed 6 bases from V and 1 base from J; the gene matches leave 8 bases unexplained. CDR1 and CDR2, looked up from the germline V gene (reference sequence), are SEHNR and FQNEAQ. Inclusive of the bounding cysteine and phenylalanine, the CDR3 is 16 residues long. CDR3 DNA is the only sequence kept; it has 48 bases, read in frame from the first base. The cohort was made up of about 610 healthy bone marrow donors. Cohort members were all nominally healthy when sampled, although unrecorded immune exposures were likely present. The donor was CMV seropositive and was included in the group of about 290 seropositive cohort members. A peripheral blood sample was collected from each donor, and TCR beta sequencing was performed on peripheral blood mononuclear cells. The Qiagen DNeasy Blood Extraction Kit was used to extract genomic DNA from the blood cell samples.

This sequence originates from a boy younger than 18 in good health and CMV-seropositive. The chain was built from TRBV7-9 and TRBJ2-2, and 7 bases in between align with TRBD2. The sequenced sample was PBMCs. The CDR3 amino acid sequence is: CASSHLAEKNTGELFF. The DNA is as follows: TGTGCCAGCAGTCATCTAGCGGAGAAGAACACCGGGGAGCTGTTTTTT. Here the CDR3 is joined to the reference TRBV7-9 and TRBJ2-2 genes, and the full variable domain is: DTGVSQNPRHKITKRGQNVTFRCDPISEHNRLYWYRQTLGQGPEFLTYFQNEAQLEKSRLLSDRFSAERPKGSFSTLEIQRTEQGDSAMYLCASSHLAEKNTGELFFGEGSRLTVL.